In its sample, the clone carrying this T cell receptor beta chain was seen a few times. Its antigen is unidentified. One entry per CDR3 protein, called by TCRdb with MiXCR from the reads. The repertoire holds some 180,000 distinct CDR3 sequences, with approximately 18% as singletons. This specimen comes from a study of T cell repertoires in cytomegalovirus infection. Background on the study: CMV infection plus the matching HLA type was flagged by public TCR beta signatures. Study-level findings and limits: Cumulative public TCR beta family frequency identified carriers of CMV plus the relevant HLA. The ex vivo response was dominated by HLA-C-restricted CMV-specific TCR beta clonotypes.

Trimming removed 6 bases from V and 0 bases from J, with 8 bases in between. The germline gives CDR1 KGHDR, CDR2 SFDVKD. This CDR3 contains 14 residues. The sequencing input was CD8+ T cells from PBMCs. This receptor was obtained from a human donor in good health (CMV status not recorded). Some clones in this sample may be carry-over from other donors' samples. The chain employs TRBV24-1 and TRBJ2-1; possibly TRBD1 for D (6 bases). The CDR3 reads CATSRTDSYNEQFF. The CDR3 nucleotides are TGTGCCACCAGTAGGACAGACTCCTACAATGAGCAGTTCTTC.